This T cell receptor beta chain was retrieved from a study of T-cell memory formation after mild COVID-19. In TCRdb, the 5' RACE reads were re-called with MiXCR into one record per CDR3 protein. The sample holds a few hundred thousand distinct CDR3 sequences; 15% to 20% are singletons and the top ten take roughly 23%. Trimming removed 9 bases from V and 4 bases from J; junction bases left unmatched: 14. This CDR3 has 15 amino acids. This clonotype was detected only a few times. This chain links TRBV12-3 or TRBV12-4 with TRBJ1-2, with 7 bases identical to TRBD1. This sequence originates from a man aged 18 to 30 who had mild COVID-19 (a few samples of this study predate the infection). Cell type and time point are not known. Sequencing was performed on PBMCs or a T cell subset sorted from them (not recorded which). The CDR3 region has the DNA TGTGCCAGTTCTTCCGGGACAGCTTCTTTCTATGGCTACACCTTC. Translation gives CASSSGTASFYGYTF.